The 8 T cell receptor beta chains presented below share a single source sample, sequenced in a study of blood T cell repertoires in COVID-19. Using immunoSEQ multiplex PCR, the repertoire was profiled, and TCRdb retains in-frame clones only, with some absent. The sample records about 36,000 clones, roughly four fifths being singletons. The sample consisted of peripheral blood. These receptors were collected from a human donor in a cohort sampled during active or convalescent COVID-19. The donor label of this sample is uncertain.

This chain links TRBV19 with TRBJ2-1; TRBD2 aligns across 11 bases. Losses at the gene ends were 5 bases for V and 2 bases for J; bases not matched to a gene: 17. This CDR3 has 20 residues. Per germline, CDR1 LNHDA and CDR2 SQIVND (reference sequence). The CDR3 loop reads CASSPRPGTSGFVTYNEQFF. CDR3 in DNA: TGTGCCAGTAGTCCTCGACCAGGGACTAGCGGATTTGTTACCTACAATGAGCAGTTCTTC.

The genes are TRBV5-1 and TRBJ1-2; 11 nucleotides line up with TRBD1. Germline loops: CDR1 SGHRS, CDR2 YFSETQ. The CDR3 loop spans 16 amino acids. The junction had 4 bases not matched to a gene; V was cut back by 1 base and J by 2 bases. The CDR3 is CASSLWTGGGNYGYTF. CDR3 DNA sequence: TGCGCCAGCAGCTTGTGGACAGGGGGCGGGAACTATGGCTACACCTTC.

The chain joins TRBV7-9 to TRBJ2-1; a possible D gene is TRBD1 (6 bases). With 10 bases removed from V and 6 bases from J, the gap between germline ends came to 16 bases. This CDR3 contains 13 residues. Per germline, CDR1 SEHNR and CDR2 FQNEAQ (reference sequence). As DNA, the CDR3 is TGTGCCACCCAGGGGAGTGGTCTCAATGAGCAGTTCTTC. Protein: CATQGSGLNEQFF.

This chain uses TRBV3-1 (or the pseudogene TRBV3-2) with TRBJ2-3, with D possibly matching TRBD2 (6 bases). Germline V gives CDR1 LGHDT, CDR2 YNNKEL (reference sequence). There are 15 residues in the CDR3. The V and J ends lost 0 bases and 3 bases respectively, with 10 bases between them. CDR3 nucleotides: TGTGCCAGCAGCCAAGAAACTGGGACTACAGATACGCAGTATTTT. This translates into CASSQETGTTDTQYF.

The chain carries TRBV11-3 and TRBJ2-5, with D unresolved. This CDR3 has 12 amino acids. V was trimmed by 5 bases and J by 0 bases, leaving 4 bases between them. Germline CDR1 SGHNT, CDR2 YENEEA. CDR3 loop: CASSPDQETQYF. CDR3 nucleotide sequence: TGTGCCAGCAGCCCCGACCAAGAGACCCAGTACTTC.

This clone was seen only a few times. The V gene is TRBV10-3, the J gene TRBJ2-7, with D tentatively TRBD2 (6 bases). The CDR3 covers 15 residues. Germline CDR1 and CDR2: ENHRY and SYGVKD. V shed 3 bases and J shed 3 bases, with 15 bases lying between them. CDR3 in amino acids: CAISDGSGGLYEQYF. The CDR3 nucleotides read TGTGCCATCAGTGATGGTAGCGGAGGCCTCTACGAGCAGTACTTC.

This clone was detected only a few times. Other DNA sequences in this specimen translate into the identical CDR3. The chain employs TRBV9 and TRBJ2-7; 7 bases match TRBD2. Germline lookup yields CDR1 SGDLS and CDR2 YYNGEE. V shed 3 bases and J 0 bases; nucleotides not matched to a gene: 9. The CDR3 contains 16 residues. CDR3 region: CASSASGLAVSYEQYF. The DNA for the CDR3 is TGTGCCAGCAGCGCTAGTGGCCTAGCGGTCTCCTACGAGCAGTACTTC. Variable domain in full (rest from reference TRBV9 and TRBJ2-7): DSGVTQTPKHLITATGQRVTLRCSPRSGDLSVYWYQQSLDQGLQFLIQYYNGEERAKGNILERFSAQQFPDLHSELNLSSLELGDSALYFCASSASGLAVSYEQYFGPGTRLTVT.

The J gene is TRBJ2-5, the V gene TRBV5-1; the D gene is possibly TRBD2 (6 bases). V lost 0 bases to trimming and J lost 0 bases, with 12 bases between them. Per the germline V gene, CDR1 is SGHRS and CDR2 is YFSETQ. The CDR3 has 16 amino acids. DNA for the CDR3: TGCGCCAGCAGCTTGGGAGGAGGGGAGTACCAAGAGACCCAGTACTTC. Translation gives CASSLGGGEYQETQYF.